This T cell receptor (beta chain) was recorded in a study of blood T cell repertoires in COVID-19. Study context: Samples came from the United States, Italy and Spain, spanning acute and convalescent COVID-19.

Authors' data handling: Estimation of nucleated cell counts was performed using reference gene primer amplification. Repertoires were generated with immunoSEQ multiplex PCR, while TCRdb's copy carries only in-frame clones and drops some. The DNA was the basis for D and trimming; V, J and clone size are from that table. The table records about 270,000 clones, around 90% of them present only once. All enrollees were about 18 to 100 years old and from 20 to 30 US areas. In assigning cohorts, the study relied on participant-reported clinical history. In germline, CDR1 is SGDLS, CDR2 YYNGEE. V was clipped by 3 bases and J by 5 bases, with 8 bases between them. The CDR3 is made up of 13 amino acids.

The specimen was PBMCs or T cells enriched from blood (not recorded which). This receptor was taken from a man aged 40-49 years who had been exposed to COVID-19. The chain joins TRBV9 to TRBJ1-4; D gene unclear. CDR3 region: CASSGPGNEKLFF. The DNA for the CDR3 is TGTGCCAGCAGCGGACCCGGGAATGAAAAACTGTTTTTT.